The 10 T cell receptor beta chains in this list originate from one sample, sequenced in a study of identical twins. A single record per CDR3 protein comes from TCRdb applying MiXCR to the 5' RACE reads. The sample has around 290,000 distinct CDR3 sequences, roughly 9.8% seen once. This same sample was also taken into another study, of yellow fever vaccine responses in identical twins.

Sequencing used CD8+ T cells sorted from blood. These receptors came from a young woman in good health.

The chain links TRBV5-1 to TRBJ2-3, with 9 bases matching TRBD2. Germline V gene data show CDR1 as SGHRS and CDR2 as YFSETQ. There are 15 residues in the CDR3. V lost 0 bases, J lost 5 bases, and 4 bases stayed unmatched. The CDR3 reads CASSLGLAEIDTQYF. CDR3 bases: TGCGCCAGCAGCTTGGGACTAGCGGAAATAGATACGCAGTATTTT.

This clonotype has only a few counts. The chain couples TRBV7-2 to TRBJ2-7; 8 nucleotides agree with TRBD2. This CDR3 spans 16 amino acids. The J segment lost 2 bases and the V segment lost 5 bases, leaving 11 bases of the junction unmatched. Germline V gene sequence: CDR1 SGHTA, CDR2 FQGNSA. The CDR3 nucleotides are TGTGCCAGCAGCACTTGGACCGGGACTAGACCCTACGAGCAGTACTTC. Translating gives CASSTWTGTRPYEQYF.

This clonotype was seen at least ten times. The rearrangement links TRBV27 to TRBJ1-2; tentative D call: TRBD1 (6 bases). V was trimmed by 5 bases and J by 4 bases, leaving 11 bases between them. Germline V lookup: CDR1 MNHEY, CDR2 SMNVEV (reference sequence). This CDR3 has 13 residues. This CDR3 reads CASSEQGFYGYTF. The CDR3 nucleotides are TGTGCCAGCAGTGAACAGGGCTTCTATGGCTACACCTTC.

The chain combines TRBV6-1 with TRBJ2-3, with TRBD1 matching over 8 bases. V was pared by 7 bases and J by 1 base, with 4 bases of the junction left unmatched. This CDR3 has 14 amino acids. Germline CDR1 and CDR2: MNHNS and SASEGT. CDR3 nucleotide sequence: TGTGCCAGCAAGCCGGGACAGGGCACAGATACGCAGTATTTT. As protein: CASKPGQGTDTQYF.

This clonotype was detected only a few times. This sequence joins TRBV29-1 and TRBJ2-5; TRBD2 is a possible D gene (6 bases). CDR3 size: 11 residues. Germline V gene sequence: CDR1 SQVTM, CDR2 ANQGSEA. V dropped 5 bases and J dropped 5 bases, with 9 bases sitting between them. The CDR3 DNA sequence: TGCAGCGTTCGGGGGTGGGAGACCCAGTACTTC. This codes for CSVRGWETQYF. Drawing the rest from reference TRBV29-1 and TRBJ2-5, the complete variable domain is SAVISQKPSRDICQRGTSLTIQCQVDSQVTMMFWYRQQPGQSLTLIATANQGSEATYESGFVIDKFPISRPNLTFSTLTVSNMSPEDSSIYLCSVRGWETQYFGPGTRLLVL.

This clonotype was seen a few times. The rearrangement uses TRBV7-9 and TRBJ2-7; TRBD2 matches 10 bases. The CDR3 has 15 residues. Germline V lookup: CDR1 SEHNR, CDR2 FQNEAQ (reference sequence). Trimming took 1 base from V and 7 from J; bases not matched to a gene: 7. CDR3 sequence reads: CASSLVGAGGQEQYF. The CDR3 coding sequence is TGTGCCAGCAGCTTAGTTGGAGCGGGAGGGCAGGAGCAGTACTTC.

This clonotype was observed at least ten times. This chain links TRBV5-1 with TRBJ2-7, with TRBD2 matching over 8 bases. Germline V gene lookup returns CDR1 SGHRS and CDR2 YFSETQ. The CDR3 sequence is 15 residues long. V was clipped by 0 bases and J by 1 base; unmatched bases: 3. Here the CDR3 DNA reads TGCGCCAGCAGCTTGGCCGGGACTAGTTCCTACGAGCAGTACTTC. Translation: CASSLAGTSSYEQYF.

This clonotype was recorded many times. The chain uses TRBV15 and TRBJ2-3; TRBD2 matches at 9 bases. CDR1 is LNHNV, CDR2 YYDKDF, per germline (reference sequence). This CDR3 has 19 residues. V lost 1 base, J lost 2 bases, and 13 bases stayed unmatched. This CDR3 is CATSRANPESGRSTDTQYF. CDR3 DNA sequence: TGTGCCACCAGCAGAGCCAACCCCGAAAGCGGGAGGTCCACAGATACGCAGTATTTT.

This clonotype was picked up many times. The rearrangement joins TRBV10-3 to TRBJ2-3; 9 nucleotides agree with TRBD2. The trim removed 7 bases at V and 3 bases at J, leaving 8 bases unmatched. The V gene's germline CDR1 is ENHRY and CDR2 SYGVKD. This CDR3 contains 15 residues. DNA of the CDR3: TGTGCCATCACCGGGACTAGCCGGTTTACAGATACGCAGTATTTT. Protein: CAITGTSRFTDTQYF.

The chain combines TRBV5-3 with TRBJ2-2; D may match TRBD1 or TRBD2 (5 bases each). TRBV5-3 is reported as an ORF; its role is uncertain. The CDR3 contains 16 residues. V was shortened by 8 bases and J by 5 bases, with 22 bases between the two germline ends. The CDR3 sequence is CARSPGTSASTGELFF. The CDR3 nucleotides read TGTGCCAGGAGCCCCGGGACCTCCGCGTCAACCGGGGAGCTGTTTTTT.